Included here is one T cell receptor (beta chain) sequence, with context. Its antigen is unidentified. CDR1 SGDLS and CDR2 YYNGEE come from the germline V gene. Trimming stripped 5 bases from V and 7 bases from J, with 15 bases between. The CDR3 runs to 13 residues. The data stem from a study of cytomegalovirus exposure and HLA in healthy donors. Unrecorded immune exposures were likely, despite nominal health at sampling. The PCR had 60 Vbeta and 13 Jbeta primers. The repertoire was sequenced with immunoSEQ multiplex PCR; TCRdb's copy has only in-frame clones and lacks some. The table has 100,000 to 150,000 clones, approximately 80% seen once. Study results and limitations: Follow-up analysis later connected one missense variant in DCLRE1C with trimming of TCR beta V- and J-genes. The productive fraction for most TCR beta V segments was about 87% or about 30% in an earlier analysis. Later, TCR association rates were found to vary by HLA locus, highest for DRB1 and lowest for HLA-C.

The sample comprised PBMCs. The sequence was obtained from a man aged 40-49 years in good health and CMV-seronegative. The chain links TRBV9 to TRBJ1-1; perhaps TRBD1 as D (5 bases). CDR3 protein: CASSLGAGIEAFF. CDR3 sequence (DNA): TGTGCCAGCAGTCTAGGGGCGGGAATTGAAGCTTTCTTT. The full variable domain, completed using reference TRBV9 and TRBJ1-1, is DSGVTQTPKHLITATGQRVTLRCSPRSGDLSVYWYQQSLDQGLQFLIQYYNGEERAKGNILERFSAQQFPDLHSELNLSSLELGDSALYFCASSLGAGIEAFFGQGTRLTVV.